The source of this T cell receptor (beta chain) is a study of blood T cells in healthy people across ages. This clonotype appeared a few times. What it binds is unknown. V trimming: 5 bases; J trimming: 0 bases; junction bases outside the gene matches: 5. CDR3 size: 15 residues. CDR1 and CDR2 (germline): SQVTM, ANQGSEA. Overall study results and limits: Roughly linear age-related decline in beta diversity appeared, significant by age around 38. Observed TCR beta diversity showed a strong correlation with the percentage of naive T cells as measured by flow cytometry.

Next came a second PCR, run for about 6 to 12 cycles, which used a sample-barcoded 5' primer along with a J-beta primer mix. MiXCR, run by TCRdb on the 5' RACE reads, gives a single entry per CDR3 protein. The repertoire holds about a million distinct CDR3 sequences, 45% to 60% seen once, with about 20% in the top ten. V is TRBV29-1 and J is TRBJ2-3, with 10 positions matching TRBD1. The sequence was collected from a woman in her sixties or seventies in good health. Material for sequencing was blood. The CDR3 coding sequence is TGCAGCGTTTTGGGACAGGGGTATAGCACAGATACGCAGTATTTT. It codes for CSVLGQGYSTDTQYF.